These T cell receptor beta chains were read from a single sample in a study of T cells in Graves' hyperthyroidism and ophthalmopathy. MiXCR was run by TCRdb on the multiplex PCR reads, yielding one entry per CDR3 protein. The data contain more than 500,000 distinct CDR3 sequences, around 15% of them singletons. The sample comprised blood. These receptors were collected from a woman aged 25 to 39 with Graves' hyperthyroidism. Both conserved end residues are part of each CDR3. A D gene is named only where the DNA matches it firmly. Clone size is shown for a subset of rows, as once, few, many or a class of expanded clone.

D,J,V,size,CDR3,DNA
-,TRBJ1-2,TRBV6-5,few,CASSYSMGGVYGYTF,TGTGCCAGCAGTTACTCGATGGGGGGGGTTTATGGCTACACCTTC
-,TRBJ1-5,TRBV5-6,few,CASSLGIGGDPTQPQHF,TGTGCCAGCAGCTTGGGAATCGGGGGAGATCCAACCCAGCCCCAGCATTTT
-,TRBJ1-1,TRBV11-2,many,CASSLDDRLNTEAFF,TGTGCCAGCAGCTTAGACGACAGATTGAACACTGAAGCTTTCTTT
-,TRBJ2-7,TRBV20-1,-,CSARAASRSPYEQYF,TGCAGTGCTAGAGCGGCCTCCCGGTCCCCCTACGAGCAGTACTTC
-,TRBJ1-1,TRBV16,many,CASSQVQTMNTEAFF,TGTGCCAGCAGCCAAGTGCAAACAATGAACACTGAAGCTTTCTTT
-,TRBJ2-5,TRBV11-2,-,CASSYPSLTANF,TGTGCCAGCAGCTACCCGTCATTAACCGCAAACTTC
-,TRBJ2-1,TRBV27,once,CASSFASHNERFF,TGTGCCAGCAGTTTCGCATCTCACAATGAGCGGTTCTTC
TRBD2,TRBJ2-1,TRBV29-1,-,CSSGTSGGSYNEQFF,TGCAGCTCAGGGACTAGCGGAGGCTCCTACAATGAGCAGTTCTTC
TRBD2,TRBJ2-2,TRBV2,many,CASSLGLAVANTGELFF,TGTGCCAGCAGCCTCGGACTAGCGGTAGCGAACACCGGGGAGCTGTTTTTT
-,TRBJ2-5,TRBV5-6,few,CASSFGPFQETQYF,TGTGCCAGCAGCTTCGGACCTTTCCAAGAGACCCAGTACTTC
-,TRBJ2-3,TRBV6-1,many,CASSPIGGVSTDTQYF,TGTGCCAGCAGTCCCATCGGAGGGGTGAGCACAGATACGCAGTATTTT
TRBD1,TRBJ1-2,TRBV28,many,CASSFPGTGVGYTF,TGTGCCAGCAGTTTCCCGGGGACAGGCGTGGGCTACACCTTC
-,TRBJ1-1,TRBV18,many,CASSPYGGTEAFF,TGTGCCAGCTCACCATACGGGGGCACTGAAGCTTTCTTT
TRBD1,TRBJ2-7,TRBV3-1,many,CASSSGTGDEQYF,TGTGCCAGCAGCTCCGGGACAGGGGACGAGCAGTACTTC
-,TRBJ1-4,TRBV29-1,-,CSAKEAGINEKLFF,TGCAGCGCAAAGGAGGCAGGAATAAATGAAAAACTGTTTTTT
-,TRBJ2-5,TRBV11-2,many,CASSFLAETQYF,TGTGCCAGCAGCTTCCTAGCGGAGACCCAGTACTTC
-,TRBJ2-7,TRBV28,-,CASTDLRRQYF,TGTGCCAGCACCGATCTACGAAGGCAGTACTTC
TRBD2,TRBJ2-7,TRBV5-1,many,CASSYLSEREFYEQYF,TGCGCCAGCAGTTACCTCTCTGAGCGGGAGTTTTACGAGCAGTACTTC
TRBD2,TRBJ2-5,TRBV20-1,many,CSAETVAGGSIGVETQYF,TGCAGTGCTGAGACCGTAGCGGGAGGAAGTATAGGTGTAGAGACCCAGTACTTC
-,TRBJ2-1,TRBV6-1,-,CASSPIVGRSSSTSYNEQFF,TGTGCCAGCAGCCCGATTGTGGGAAGAAGTTCGTCAACATCCTACAATGAGCAGTTCTTC
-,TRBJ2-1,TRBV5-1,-,CASSSAVGGGYNEQFF,TGCGCCAGCAGCTCGGCGGTGGGAGGGGGGTACAATGAGCAGTTCTTC
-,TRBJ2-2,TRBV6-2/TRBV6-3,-,CASSYARESGGELFF,TGTGCCAGCAGTTACGCCAGGGAGTCCGGCGGGGAGCTGTTTTTT
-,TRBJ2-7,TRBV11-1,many,CASSLAATNEQYF,TGTGCCAGCAGCTTAGCTGCAACCAACGAGCAGTACTTC